Below, 30 T cell receptor beta chains from the same sample are listed, as sequenced in a study of T-cell reconstitution after alpha-beta-depleted transplantation in children. As it was prepared, the TCRbeta library received unique molecular identifiers. One entry per CDR3 protein results from TCRdb running MiXCR on the PCR reads. The sample has about 470,000 distinct CDR3 sequences, approximately 42% seen once. The sample in question was PBMCs, obtained before TCRalphabeta/CD19-depleted stem cell transplant. Receptors originate from a girl aged 2 to 10 with aplastic anemia, due to receive a stem cell transplant.

This chain uses TRBV20-1 with TRBJ1-3, with TRBD1 identical over 11 bases. The V gene end was trimmed by 4 bases and the J gene end by 2 bases; junction bases not matched to a gene: 4. The germline V gene has CDR1 DFQATT and CDR2 SNEGSKA (reference sequence). The CDR3 runs 15 residues. The CDR3 sequence: CSAKWDRGAGNTIYF. The CDR3 coding sequence is TGCAGTGCTAAATGGGACAGGGGGGCTGGAAACACCATATATTTT.

The CDR3 region has the DNA TGTGCCAGCAGTTTATCTCGGACAGTATCCTACGAGCAGTACTTC. It encodes CASSLSRTVSYEQYF. V gene TRBV27 combines with J gene TRBJ2-7, with a tentative D call TRBD1 (6 bases). Trimming stripped 0 bases from V and 1 base from J, with 10 bases between. This CDR3 spans 15 amino acids. CDR1 MNHEY and CDR2 SMNVEV come from the germline V gene (reference sequence).

The J gene is TRBJ1-3, the V gene TRBV20-1, with a tentative D call TRBD1 (5 bases). Germline CDR1 DFQATT, CDR2 SNEGSKA (reference sequence). This CDR3 comprises 13 residues. The germline V and J ends were trimmed by 6 bases and 0 bases, with 9 bases remaining between them. Written as DNA, the CDR3 is TGCAGTGCCGACAGCTTCTCTGGAAACACCATATATTTT. It codes for CSADSFSGNTIYF.

The gene calls are TRBV20-1 and TRBJ2-7; either TRBD1 or TRBD2 may supply D (5 bases each). The germline V gene encodes CDR1 DFQATT and CDR2 SNEGSKA (reference sequence). The CDR3 spans 13 residues. Deletions cut 2 bases from V and 1 base from J, with 9 bases between. The CDR3 loop is CSARPGRSYEQYF. The DNA for the CDR3 is TGCAGTGCTAGACCGGGACGGTCCTACGAGCAGTACTTC.

The rearrangement uses TRBV15 and TRBJ2-2, with TRBD1 matching 9 bases. CDR1 LNHNV and CDR2 YYDKDF come from the germline V gene (reference sequence). V shed 2 bases and J 4 bases; nucleotides not matched to a gene: 2. The CDR3 loop spans 15 amino acids. This CDR3 reads CATSRPGQGTGELFF. The DNA for the CDR3 is TGTGCCACCAGCAGACCGGGACAGGGCACCGGGGAGCTGTTTTTT.

V and J are TRBV3-1 and TRBJ2-2; no reliable D call. V dropped 5 bases and J dropped 4 bases, with 5 bases sitting between them. The length of the CDR3 is 12 residues. CDR1 and CDR2 (germline): LGHDT, YNNKEL (reference sequence). The CDR3 spells CASSFPTGELFF. The CDR3 DNA is TGTGCCAGCAGCTTTCCCACCGGGGAGCTGTTTTTT.

The chain uses TRBV20-1 and TRBJ2-1, with 11 bases fitting TRBD2. J was trimmed by 4 bases and V by 3 bases; bases with no gene match: 8. Germline V gives CDR1 DFQATT, CDR2 SNEGSKA (reference sequence). The CDR3 loop spans 16 amino acids. This CDR3 reads CSARIETSGGYNEQFF. In DNA, the CDR3 is TGCAGTGCTAGGATAGAAACTAGCGGGGGTTACAATGAGCAGTTCTTC.

This clonotype occurred many times. V and J are TRBV5-1 and TRBJ2-2, with D possibly being TRBD2 (6 bases). V was shortened by 4 bases and J by 7 bases, with 17 bases between the two germline ends. This CDR3 comprises 15 residues. Germline values: CDR1 SGHRS, CDR2 YFSETQ. The CDR3 DNA sequence: TGCGCCAGCAGCCACACTAGCTTAAGAGGCGGGGAGCTGTTTTTT. It yields the protein CASSHTSLRGGELFF.

This clonotype was detected ten times or more. The V gene is TRBV18, the J gene TRBJ2-2; D possibly corresponds to TRBD1 (5 bases). Germline loops: CDR1 KGHSH, CDR2 LQKENI. The V end was cut by 3 bases, the J end by 7 bases, with 9 bases between. This CDR3 is 13 amino acids long. In DNA form, the CDR3 reads TGTGCCAGCTCACCCACAGGAGACGGGGAGCTGTTTTTT. Translated: CASSPTGDGELFF.

V and J are TRBV4-2 and TRBJ2-7, with 10 bases fitting TRBD1. The CDR3 sequence is 16 residues long. The J segment lost 3 bases and the V segment lost 6 bases, leaving 11 bases of the junction unmatched. Per the germline V gene, CDR1 is LGHNA and CDR2 is YNFKEQ. CDR3 coding DNA: TGTGCCAGCAGTCGCAGCGGGACAGGGGCATTCTACGAGCAGTACTTC. Protein product: CASSRSGTGAFYEQYF.

The chain links TRBV30 to TRBJ1-1; 7 bases match TRBD1. Germline CDR1 and CDR2: GTSNPN and SVGIG (reference sequence). The CDR3 consists of 13 residues. The J segment lost 1 base and the V segment lost 3 bases, leaving 2 bases of the junction unmatched. DNA of the CDR3: TGTGCCTGGAGGACAGGGACGAACACTGAAGCTTTCTTT. Residues: CAWRTGTNTEAFF.

This sequence joins TRBV20-1 and TRBJ2-7, with no clear D. The V gene's germline CDR1 is DFQATT and CDR2 SNEGSKA (reference sequence). The CDR3 is made up of 14 amino acids. V was cut by 0 bases and J by 6 bases, with 15 bases left in between. CDR3 DNA sequence: TGCAGTGCTAGAGACGTAAAGGCTCAAGGCGAGCAGTACTTC. It yields the protein CSARDVKAQGEQYF.

This clonotype was seen only a few times. The V call is TRBV27, the J call TRBJ2-5, with 8 bases lining up with TRBD1. Germline CDR1 reads MNHEY; CDR2 reads SMNVEV (reference sequence). V dropped 10 bases and J dropped 2; count of bases not matched to a gene: 9. The CDR3 is 14 amino acids. The CDR3 is CATKDGTGQETQYF. The DNA for the CDR3 is TGTGCCACCAAGGACGGGACAGGACAAGAGACCCAGTACTTC.

This chain links TRBV5-6 with TRBJ2-7; 7 positions agree with TRBD2. Germline CDR1 is SGHDT and CDR2 is YYEEEE. CDR3 length equals 12 residues. V lost 5 bases and J lost 5; bases outside the gene matches: 4. The CDR3 DNA follows: TGTGCCAGCAGGTCCGGGGGGAACGAGCAGTACTTC. Its protein is CASRSGGNEQYF.

This clonotype was counted many times. The chain uses TRBV20-1 and TRBJ1-5; 7 bases are a match to TRBD1. The length of the CDR3 is 18 residues. After removal of 3 bases from V and 2 bases from J, the junction contained 16 bases not matched to a gene. CDR1 DFQATT and CDR2 SNEGSKA come from the germline V gene (reference sequence). The CDR3 region is CSASKGAGGDVRNQPQHF. The CDR3, as DNA: TGCAGTGCTAGCAAAGGGGCAGGGGGTGATGTTCGCAATCAGCCCCAGCATTTT.

A few counts support this clonotype. V and J are TRBV20-1 and TRBJ2-1, with TRBD2 matching over 16 bases. In germline, CDR1 is DFQATT, CDR2 SNEGSKA (reference sequence). The CDR3 consists of 16 residues. The junction had 2 bases not matched to a gene; V was cut back by 4 bases and J by 2 bases. The DNA for the CDR3 is TGCAGTGCTATGGGGACTAGCGGGAGGGCCTACAATGAGCAGTTCTTC. Its protein product is CSAMGTSGRAYNEQFF.

This clonotype was counted only a few times. This chain joins TRBV12-3 or TRBV12-4 and TRBJ2-7, with 8 bases aligning to TRBD1. With V trimmed by 5 bases and J by 3 bases, 3 bases remained unmatched. This CDR3 is 13 amino acids long. The CDR3 DNA is TGTGCCAGCAGTACGGGACAGGTCTACGAGCAGTACTTC. As protein: CASSTGQVYEQYF.

With regard to this clonotype: A much larger clone lies a single base off, so this may be a read error. This chain connects TRBV10-2 to TRBJ1-3; D is uncertain. The ends were cut back, 4 bases at V and 2 bases at J, with 12 bases in the middle. The CDR3 runs 15 residues. Germline V gene lookup returns CDR1 WSHSY and CDR2 SAAADI. CDR3 sequence: CASSVMGTAGNTIYF. The CDR3 region has the DNA TGCGCCAGCAGTGTAATGGGCACGGCTGGAAACACCATATATTTT.

The genes are TRBV29-1 and TRBJ2-1; D may be TRBD2 (6 bases). The length of the CDR3 is 14 residues. Germline CDR1 and CDR2: SQVTM and ANQGSEA. V lost 0 bases and J lost 5, with 11 bases in between. This CDR3 reads CSVEDGTRHNEQFF. In DNA, the CDR3 is TGCAGCGTTGAAGATGGGACTCGTCACAATGAGCAGTTCTTC.

The V gene is TRBV15, the J gene TRBJ1-5; D is uncertain. The CDR3 contains 14 residues. Trimming took 6 bases from V and 4 from J, leaving 13 bases between them. Germline V CDR1 and CDR2: LNHNV, YYDKDF (reference sequence). The CDR3 DNA sequence: TGTGCCACCAGGCCGGACGGATCAAATCAGCCCCAGCATTTT. It encodes CATRPDGSNQPQHF.

This chain links TRBV18 with TRBJ2-7; possibly TRBD1 for D (5 bases). Germline V gene sequence: CDR1 KGHSH, CDR2 LQKENI. This CDR3 region has 17 residues. V lost 2 bases and J 4 bases, leaving 21 bases between the germline ends. The chain's CDR3 is CASSPSRARQGPYEQYF. The CDR3 region has the DNA TGTGCCAGCTCACCATCTCGGGCGCGGCAGGGCCCGTACGAGCAGTACTTC.

This chain links TRBV3-1 with TRBJ1-1; D is unresolved. The CDR3 has 15 amino acids. Germline V CDR1 and CDR2: LGHDT, YNNKEL (reference sequence). V shed 3 bases and J shed 1 base, with 12 bases lying between them. The CDR3 reads CASSHRTARNTEAFF. CDR3 bases: TGTGCCAGCAGCCACAGGACGGCCAGGAACACTGAAGCTTTCTTT.

J is TRBJ2-7 and V is TRBV12-3 or TRBV12-4; TRBD1 matches at 7 bases. The CDR3 has 15 residues. Unmatched junction bases numbered 10, after V lost 4 bases and J lost 4 bases. CDR3 nucleotide sequence: TGTGCCAGCAGTTCACGCGCCGGGACAGATTACGAGCAGTACTTC. This gives the protein CASSSRAGTDYEQYF.

V usage is TRBV30 and J usage is TRBJ2-7; D unresolved. The germline CDR1 and CDR2 sequences are GTSNPN and SVGIG (reference sequence). The CDR3 spans 11 residues. Between the trimmed V and J ends, which lost 0 bases and 7 bases, there was a span of 7 bases. CDR3 in amino acids: CAWSVTREQYF. In DNA, the CDR3 is TGTGCCTGGAGTGTAACGAGGGAGCAGTACTTC.

The chain is built from TRBV4-1 and TRBJ2-3; D remains unclear. CDR3 length: 14 residues. Germline loops: CDR1 MGHRA, CDR2 YSYEKL. Trimming took 6 bases from V and 7 from J, leaving 17 bases between them. CDR3 residues: CASRPGFRGNTQYF. CDR3 DNA sequence: TGCGCCAGCAGGCCCGGCTTCCGCGGTAATACGCAGTATTTT.

On this clonotype: This may come from a read error, since a much larger clone is one base off. The chain links TRBV7-9 to TRBJ2-7; D gene ambiguous. Germline V gene lookup returns CDR1 SEHNR and CDR2 FQNEAQ (reference sequence). The germline V and J ends were trimmed by 4 bases and 6 bases, with 16 bases remaining between them. The CDR3 loop spans 14 amino acids. This CDR3 is CASSSWIGLREQYF. Here the CDR3 DNA reads TGTGCCAGCAGCTCCTGGATAGGGCTTCGCGAGCAGTACTTC.

The table lists this clonotype with many counts. The chain joins TRBV4-1 to TRBJ2-1; 12 nucleotides match TRBD1. Germline CDR1 is MGHRA and CDR2 is YSYEKL. This CDR3 has 18 residues. J gave up 9 bases and V 1 base, and 13 bases lay outside the gene matches. The CDR3 spells CASSQGRPGQGAISEQFF. Here the CDR3 DNA reads TGCGCCAGCAGCCAAGGGCGACCGGGACAGGGGGCGATCAGTGAGCAGTTCTTC.

As DNA, the CDR3 is TGCGCCAGCAGCTTGGCCTGGCGGGGGAGCTCCTACGAGCAGTACTTC. This gives the protein CASSLAWRGSSYEQYF. The V call is TRBV5-1, the J call TRBJ2-7, with 7 bases identical to TRBD2. The CDR3 has 16 amino acids. The trim removed 0 bases at V and 0 bases at J, leaving 6 bases unmatched. Germline CDR1 SGHRS, CDR2 YFSETQ.

This clonotype was detected ten times or more. The chain uses TRBV29-1 and TRBJ1-1, with D possibly TRBD1 on 5 matching bases. Germline loops: CDR1 SQVTM, CDR2 ANQGSEA. The CDR3 is 13 residues long. Deletions cut 7 bases from V and 4 bases from J, with 16 bases between. The CDR3: CSGEPGYPTEAFF. CDR3 sequence (DNA): TGCAGCGGGGAACCAGGGTATCCCACTGAAGCTTTCTTT.

This chain uses TRBV4-2 with TRBJ1-4; D unresolved. The germline V gene has CDR1 LGHNA and CDR2 YNFKEQ. This CDR3 region has 14 residues. Trimming removed 3 bases from V and 8 bases from J, with 13 bases in between. The CDR3 sequence: CASSHRERSEKLFF. The CDR3 DNA sequence: TGTGCCAGCAGCCATAGGGAGCGTTCGGAAAAACTGTTTTTT.